A selection of T cell receptor beta chains follows, all from one sample in a study of Ad26.COV2.S vaccination and SARS-CoV-2 variants. TCRdb's copy holds only in-frame clones and misses some; the assay was immunoSEQ multiplex PCR. The sample has some 180,000 clones; approximately 90% are singletons. This sample comprised peripheral blood, obtained after recovery from COVID-19. These receptors were collected from a human donor who had recovered from COVID-19. The CDR3 runs from the conserved cysteine through the conserved F or W. The D gene is left open where the match is weak. Size values are once, few and many counts, or a class for expanded clones, and some rows have none.

j_gene,abundance,v_gene,d_gene,CDR3aa,CDR3nt
TRBJ2-5,NA,TRBV2,NA,CASSASLGGPNQETQYF,TGTGCCAGCAGTGCGTCTTTGGGGGGCCCCAACCAAGAGACCCAGTACTTC
TRBJ2-1,few,TRBV5-1,TRBD2,CASSLGLAEYNEQFF,TGCGCCAGCAGCTTGGGACTAGCGGAGTACAATGAGCAGTTCTTC
TRBJ2-7,NA,TRBV5-4,TRBD2,CASSAPPGLAVFHEQYF,TGTGCCAGCAGCGCACCGCCTGGACTAGCGGTATTCCACGAGCAGTACTTC
TRBJ1-1,NA,TRBV18,TRBD1,CASSPWDRGGTEAFF,TGTGCCAGCTCACCATGGGACAGGGGTGGTACTGAAGCTTTCTTT
TRBJ1-1,NA,TRBV3-1/TRBV3-2,NA,CASNKGSSTEAFF,TGTGCCAGCAACAAAGGGAGCAGCACTGAAGCTTTCTTT
TRBJ2-1,once,TRBV27,TRBD2,CASSYERGGDEQFF,TGTGCCAGCAGTTACGAGCGGGGAGGCGATGAGCAGTTCTTC
TRBJ2-2,NA,TRBV2,NA,CASGGSVNTGELFF,TGTGCCAGCGGAGGTAGCGTGAACACCGGGGAGCTGTTTTTT
TRBJ2-5,NA,TRBV19,TRBD2,CASSISTSGLETQYF,TGTGCCAGTAGTATCTCGACTAGCGGGTTGGAGACCCAGTACTTC
TRBJ2-2,NA,TRBV3-1/TRBV3-2,NA,CASSPWSGELFF,TGTGCCAGCAGTCCCTGGTCCGGGGAGCTGTTTTTT
TRBJ1-5,NA,TRBV28,TRBD1,CASSFRQGAWQPQHF,TGTGCCAGCAGTTTCCGACAGGGGGCTTGGCAGCCCCAGCATTTT
TRBJ2-7,NA,TRBV29-1,NA,CSVGVSEQYF,TGCAGCGTTGGGGTTTCCGAGCAGTACTTC
TRBJ2-1,NA,TRBV9,TRBD2,CASSVEASGNVRGQFF,TGTGCCAGCAGCGTAGAAGCAAGCGGGAACGTGAGAGGGCAGTTCTTC
TRBJ2-1,NA,TRBV6-6,TRBD2,CASSPLGRERTYNEQFF,TGTGCCAGCAGTCCCCTAGGGCGGGAGAGGACCTACAATGAGCAGTTCTTC
TRBJ2-2,NA,TRBV7-3,TRBD1,CASSRDRNSGELFF,TGTGCCAGCAGCCGGGACAGGAATTCCGGGGAGCTGTTTTTT
TRBJ1-2,NA,TRBV16,NA,CASSQLGSRNYGYTF,TGTGCCAGCAGCCAATTGGGCAGTCGGAACTATGGCTACACCTTC
TRBJ2-3,NA,TRBV7-9,TRBD2,CASSLGTSGGPGDTQYF,TGTGCCAGCAGCTTAGGGACTAGCGGGGGGCCAGGAGATACGCAGTATTTT
TRBJ1-6,once,TRBV5-6,TRBD1,CASSRGQGVYSPLHF,TGTGCCAGCAGCCGGGGACAGGGGGTCTATTCACCCCTCCACTTT
TRBJ1-4,NA,TRBV9,NA,CASSVHGGASREKLFF,TGTGCCAGCAGCGTGCACGGGGGGGCATCTAGGGAAAAACTGTTTTTT
TRBJ1-2,NA,TRBV29-1,NA,CSVIGLLNYGYTF,TGCAGCGTTATCGGACTGTTAAACTATGGCTACACCTTC
TRBJ2-4,NA,TRBV21-1,NA,CASSKGAGTTIAKNIQYF,TGTGCCAGCAGCAAAGGAGCAGGGACAACTATAGCCAAAAACATTCAGTACTTC
TRBJ2-5,NA,TRBV5-1,TRBD1,CASSGTGALQETQYF,TGCGCCAGCAGCGGGACAGGGGCCCTACAAGAGACCCAGTACTTC
TRBJ1-2,NA,TRBV5-4,NA,CASSSREGGYTF,TGTGCCAGCAGCTCCAGGGAGGGTGGCTACACCTTC
TRBJ2-7,few,TRBV4-1,NA,CASSQEWGEQYF,TGCGCCAGCAGCCAAGAATGGGGGGAGCAGTACTTC
TRBJ2-3,NA,TRBV7-2,TRBD2,CASSLGGETDTQYF,TGTGCCAGCAGCTTGGGAGGGGAGACAGATACGCAGTATTTT
TRBJ2-7,few,TRBV6-6,NA,CASTRDTLLEQYF,TGTGCCAGCACTCGGGACACCCTTTTGGAGCAGTACTTC
TRBJ1-4,NA,TRBV7-9,NA,CASSSQVPEKLFF,TGTGCCAGCAGCTCCCAGGTTCCTGAAAAACTGTTTTTT
TRBJ1-1,NA,TRBV7-2,NA,CASSPGWDTEAFF,TGTGCCAGCAGCCCCGGGTGGGACACTGAAGCTTTCTTT
TRBJ2-2,NA,TRBV7-2,NA,CASSEGRTANTGELFF,TGTGCCAGCAGCGAGGGGAGAACCGCTAACACCGGGGAGCTGTTTTTT
TRBJ1-1,NA,TRBV2,NA,CASSPRGGNTEAFF,TGTGCCAGCAGTCCCCGAGGGGGGAACACTGAAGCTTTCTTT
TRBJ1-4,NA,TRBV28,NA,CASSLLSEKLFF,TGTGCCAGCAGTTTATTGAGCGAAAAACTGTTTTTT
TRBJ2-1,NA,TRBV15,NA,CATSRGRTASNEQFF,TGTGCCACCAGCAGAGGTCGGACAGCCTCCAATGAGCAGTTCTTC